Listed here is a single T cell receptor (beta chain). What it binds is not known. The sample originates from a study of T cells and Merkel cell carcinoma outcomes. Findings of the study overall: Merkel cell carcinoma outcomes were reportedly predicted by repertoire and T-cell density.

V lost 1 base and J lost 0, with 7 bases in between. From germline, CDR1 is LGHNT and CDR2 FRNRAP. This CDR3 has 15 amino acids. The table came from immunoSEQ multiplex PCR; TCRdb's copy has only in-frame clones and leaves some out. Of over 10,000 clones in the sample, 95% were seen once. Specimen: tumor tissue from Merkel cell carcinoma. The receptor was derived from a human donor with Merkel cell carcinoma. The genes are TRBV12-5 and TRBJ2-4; D is ambiguous. The CDR3 DNA follows: TGTGCTAGTGGTTTGGAAGCTTTAGCCAAAAACATTCAGTACTTC. Translating gives CASGLEALAKNIQYF. The full variable domain, rest sourced from reference TRBV12-5 and TRBJ2-4, is DARVTQTPRHKVTEMGQEVTMRCQPILGHNTVFWYRQTMMQGLELLAYFRNRAPLDDSGMPKDRFSAEMPDATLATLKIQPSEPRDSAVYFCASGLEALAKNIQYFGAGTRLSVL.